A selection of T cell receptor beta chains follows, all from one sample in a study of control samples from healthy donors and cancer patients. Here immunoSEQ multiplex PCR was the method, and the copy in TCRdb shows in-frame clones only, minus some. This sample has around 100,000 clones, with roughly 89% found just once. Sequencing was carried out using PBMCs. The receptors originated from a man between 60 and 70 years old with lung cancer. CDR3s include the opening cysteine and the closing phenylalanine or tryptophan. Each record gives: V gene, J gene, D gene, clone size, CDR3 DNA, CDR3 protein. A D gene is named only where the DNA matches it firmly. Only part of the rows carry a size: once, few, many, or a class if the clone is expanded.

V: TRBV7-9
J: TRBJ2-3
D: .
size: .
DNA: TGTGCCAGCAGCCCAACCCTAGATACGCAGTATTTT
CDR3: CASSPTLDTQYF

V: TRBV2
J: TRBJ1-1
D: TRBD1
size: .
DNA: TGTGCCAGCAGCCTAAGGGGGCGGAATGAAGCTTTCTTT
CDR3: CASSLRGRNEAFF

V: TRBV9
J: TRBJ2-1
D: .
size: .
DNA: TGTGCCAGCAGCCCCAGGGACATCTACAATGAGCAGTTCTTC
CDR3: CASSPRDIYNEQFF

V: TRBV3-1/TRBV3-2
J: TRBJ1-1
D: .
size: .
DNA: TGTGCCAGCAGCCAAGCCCAGACAGCTTTCTTT
CDR3: CASSQAQTAFF

V: TRBV9
J: TRBJ2-3
D: .
size: .
DNA: TGTGCCAGCAGCGTAGGCAGGGAAAATACGCAGTATTTT
CDR3: CASSVGRENTQYF

V: TRBV7-9
J: TRBJ1-2
D: .
size: once
DNA: TGTGCCAGCAGCTCGGTGGGAGGCGGCTCTGATGGCTACACCTTC
CDR3: CASSSVGGGSDGYTF

V: TRBV24-1
J: TRBJ2-3
D: .
size: .
DNA: TGTGCCACCAGTGACCGGGGGCTTAACACAGATACGCAGTATTTT
CDR3: CATSDRGLNTDTQYF

V: TRBV19
J: TRBJ1-5
D: .
size: once
DNA: TGTGCCAGTAAGGGCCTCATGGGTCAGCCCCAGCATTTT
CDR3: CASKGLMGQPQHF

V: TRBV5-1
J: TRBJ2-3
D: TRBD1
size: once
DNA: TGCGCCAGCAGCTTGTCAGGGGGCCGGACAGATACGCAGTATTTT
CDR3: CASSLSGGRTDTQYF

V: TRBV5-1
J: TRBJ1-6
D: TRBD1
size: .
DNA: TGCGCCAGCAGCTTGGGTAGGGGGCCCGACTATAATTCACCCCTCCACTTT
CDR3: CASSLGRGPDYNSPLHF

V: TRBV5-1
J: TRBJ1-2
D: TRBD1
size: few
DNA: TGCGCCAGCAGCTTGCCGGACAGGGGAAACTATGGCTACACCTTC
CDR3: CASSLPDRGNYGYTF

V: TRBV30
J: TRBJ2-3
D: .
size: .
DNA: TGTGCCTGGGACCCCGGGACAAGCACAGATACGCAGTATTTT
CDR3: CAWDPGTSTDTQYF

V: TRBV11-2
J: TRBJ2-1
D: TRBD1
size: .
DNA: TGTGCCAGCAGATCCGGGACAGGGAAGGTCCATGAGCAGTTCTTC
CDR3: CASRSGTGKVHEQFF

V: TRBV3-1/TRBV3-2
J: TRBJ2-4
D: .
size: .
DNA: TGTGCCAGCAGCCAAGTAGGGGGAAACATTCAGTACTTC
CDR3: CASSQVGGNIQYF

V: TRBV6-4
J: TRBJ2-3
D: TRBD2
size: .
DNA: TGTGCCAGCAGTGACTCGGGGGGGAAGGGTACAGATACGCAGTATTTT
CDR3: CASSDSGGKGTDTQYF

V: TRBV7-2
J: TRBJ2-2
D: .
size: .
DNA: TGTGCCAGCAGCTTACCGGGTGCTGGACAGTGGGACACCGGGGAGCTGTTTTTT
CDR3: CASSLPGAGQWDTGELFF

V: TRBV25-1
J: TRBJ1-4
D: .
size: once
DNA: TGTGCCAGCAGTGATTGGGAGAGGAATGAAAAACTGTTTTTT
CDR3: CASSDWERNEKLFF

V: TRBV7-3
J: TRBJ2-5
D: .
size: .
DNA: TGTGCCAGCAGCTTAACGACAGCGAAAGAGACCCAGTACTTC
CDR3: CASSLTTAKETQYF

V: TRBV27
J: TRBJ1-4
D: TRBD1
size: .
DNA: TGTGCCAGCAGTTACAGGGGCATTGAAAAACTGTTTTTT
CDR3: CASSYRGIEKLFF

V: TRBV29-1
J: TRBJ1-1
D: TRBD1
size: once
DNA: TGCAGCGTTGACGGGACAGGGGGCACTGAAGCTTTCTTT
CDR3: CSVDGTGGTEAFF

V: TRBV20-1
J: TRBJ2-5
D: .
size: .
DNA: TGCAGTGCTAGTATCACGCTTTCGGGAGAGACCCAGTACTTC
CDR3: CSASITLSGETQYF

V: TRBV27
J: TRBJ1-1
D: TRBD1
size: few
DNA: TGTGCCAGCAGTGCCGACAGGGTGAACACTGAAGCTTTCTTT
CDR3: CASSADRVNTEAFF

V: TRBV7-2
J: TRBJ1-3
D: .
size: .
DNA: TGTGCCAGCAGCTTAGGACAGGGAAACACCATATATTTT
CDR3: CASSLGQGNTIYF

V: TRBV28
J: TRBJ1-1
D: .
size: .
DNA: TGTGCCAGCAGTTTATCGGGCAGGGTACGAGCTTTCTTT
CDR3: CASSLSGRVRAFF

V: TRBV6-5
J: TRBJ1-4
D: TRBD1
size: .
DNA: TGTGCCAGCAGTGACTCCGGGACAGGGTGGGAAAAACTGTTTTTT
CDR3: CASSDSGTGWEKLFF

V: TRBV4-1
J: TRBJ2-2
D: .
size: .
DNA: TGCGCCAGCAGCCAAGTGGGGACACTTGATGAGACCGGGGAGCTGTTTTTT
CDR3: CASSQVGTLDETGELFF

V: TRBV2
J: TRBJ1-5
D: .
size: .
DNA: TGTGCCAGCAGTGAACGGGGACGATATAGCAATCAGCCCCAGCATTTT
CDR3: CASSERGRYSNQPQHF

V: TRBV18
J: TRBJ2-3
D: .
size: .
DNA: TGTGCCAGCTCACCAATGGGCAGCACAGATACGCAGTATTTT
CDR3: CASSPMGSTDTQYF

V: TRBV19
J: TRBJ2-5
D: .
size: .
DNA: TGTGCCAGTAGTATACCCCTACAAGAGACCCAGTACTTC
CDR3: CASSIPLQETQYF

V: TRBV7-6
J: TRBJ2-5
D: .
size: .
DNA: TGTGCCAGCAGCCCAACTACGGCAGGGTCGGAGACCCAGTACTTC
CDR3: CASSPTTAGSETQYF

V: TRBV2
J: TRBJ1-5
D: .
size: .
DNA: TGTGCCAGCAGTGAAGCGTCGGTCAATCAGCCCCAGCATTTT
CDR3: CASSEASVNQPQHF

V: TRBV5-4
J: TRBJ2-1
D: TRBD2
size: once
DNA: TGTGCCAGCAGCTTGATCGGGACTAGCGCCTCCTCGGACTACAATGAGCAGTTCTTC
CDR3: CASSLIGTSASSDYNEQFF